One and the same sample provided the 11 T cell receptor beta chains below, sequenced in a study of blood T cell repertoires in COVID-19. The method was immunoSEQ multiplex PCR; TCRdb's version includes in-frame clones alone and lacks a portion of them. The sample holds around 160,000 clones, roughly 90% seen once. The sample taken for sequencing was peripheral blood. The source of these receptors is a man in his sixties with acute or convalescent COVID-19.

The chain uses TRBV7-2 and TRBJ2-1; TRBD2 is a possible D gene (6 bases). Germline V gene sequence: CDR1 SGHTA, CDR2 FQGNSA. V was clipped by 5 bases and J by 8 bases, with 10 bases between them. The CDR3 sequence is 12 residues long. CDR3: CASSPRGYEQFF. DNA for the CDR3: TGTGCCAGCAGCCCGCGGGGTTATGAGCAGTTCTTC.

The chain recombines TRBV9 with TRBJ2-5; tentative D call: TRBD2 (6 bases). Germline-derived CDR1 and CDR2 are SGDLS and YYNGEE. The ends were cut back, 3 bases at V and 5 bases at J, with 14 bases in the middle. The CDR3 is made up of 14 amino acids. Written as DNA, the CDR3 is TGTGCCAGCAGCGCCTATGGAGGGGAGGAGACCCAGTACTTC. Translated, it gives CASSAYGGEETQYF. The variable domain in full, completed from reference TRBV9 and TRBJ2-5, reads DSGVTQTPKHLITATGQRVTLRCSPRSGDLSVYWYQQSLDQGLQFLIQYYNGEERAKGNILERFSAQQFPDLHSELNLSSLELGDSALYFCASSAYGGEETQYFGPGTRLLVL.

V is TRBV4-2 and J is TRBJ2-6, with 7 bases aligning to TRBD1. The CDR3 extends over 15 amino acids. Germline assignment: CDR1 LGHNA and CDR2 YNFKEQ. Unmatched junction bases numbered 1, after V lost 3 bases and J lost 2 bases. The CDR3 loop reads CASSQTGTGANVLTF. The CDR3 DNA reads TGTGCCAGCAGCCAGACAGGGACTGGGGCCAACGTCCTGACTTTC.

CDR3 sequence (DNA): TGTGCCAGTAGTATTCAAGGGGGCAATCAGCCCCAGCATTTT. Its translation: CASSIQGGNQPQHF. The chain uses TRBV19 and TRBJ1-5; perhaps TRBD1 as D (5 bases). Germline V gives CDR1 LNHDA, CDR2 SQIVND (reference sequence). V shed 3 bases and J shed 2 bases, with 8 bases lying between them. The CDR3 covers 14 residues.

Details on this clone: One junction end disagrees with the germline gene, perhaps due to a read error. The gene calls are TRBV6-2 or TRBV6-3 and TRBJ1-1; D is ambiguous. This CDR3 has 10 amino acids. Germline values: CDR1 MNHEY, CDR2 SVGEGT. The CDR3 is CASSYGRLQF. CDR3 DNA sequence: TGTGCCAGCAGTTACGGTCGACTCCAATTT.

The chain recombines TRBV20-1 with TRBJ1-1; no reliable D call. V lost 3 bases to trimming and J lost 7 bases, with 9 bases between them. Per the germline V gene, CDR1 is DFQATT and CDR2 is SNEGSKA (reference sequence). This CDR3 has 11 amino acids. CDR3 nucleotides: TGCAGTGCTAGGGTAGTACTTGAAGCTTTCTTT. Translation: CSARVVLEAFF.

The CDR3 is CASSPTSGGAYNEQFF. CDR3 coding DNA: TGCGCCAGCAGCCCAACTAGCGGGGGGGCTTACAATGAGCAGTTCTTC. The chain joins TRBV5-1 to TRBJ2-1; 13 nucleotides match TRBD2. Germline loops: CDR1 SGHRS, CDR2 YFSETQ. The V segment lost 4 bases and the J segment 4 bases; nucleotides outside the gene matches: 5. The CDR3 is 16 residues long. Together with reference TRBV5-1 and TRBJ2-1, the CDR3 gives the full variable domain: KAGVTQTPRYLIKTRGQQVTLSCSPISGHRSVSWYQQTPGQGLQFLFEYFSETQRNKGNFPGRFSGRQFSNSRSEMNVSTLELGDSALYLCASSPTSGGAYNEQFFGPGTRLTVL.

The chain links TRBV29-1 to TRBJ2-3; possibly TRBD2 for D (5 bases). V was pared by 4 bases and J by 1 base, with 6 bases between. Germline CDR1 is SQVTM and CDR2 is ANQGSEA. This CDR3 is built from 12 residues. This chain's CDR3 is CSVGGGTDTQYF. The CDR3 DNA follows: TGCAGCGTTGGGGGAGGCACAGATACGCAGTATTTT.

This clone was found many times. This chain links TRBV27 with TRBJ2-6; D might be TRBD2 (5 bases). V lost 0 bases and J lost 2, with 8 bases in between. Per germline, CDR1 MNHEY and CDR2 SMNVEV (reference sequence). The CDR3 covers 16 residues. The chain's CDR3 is CASSLSPSTGANVLTF. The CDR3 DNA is TGTGCCAGCAGTTTATCCCCTAGCACTGGGGCCAACGTCCTGACTTTC.

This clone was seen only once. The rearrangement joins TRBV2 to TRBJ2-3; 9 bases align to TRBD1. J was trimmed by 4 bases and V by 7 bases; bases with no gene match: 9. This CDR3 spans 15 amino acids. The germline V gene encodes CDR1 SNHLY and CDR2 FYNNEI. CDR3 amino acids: CASTERTGAADTQYF. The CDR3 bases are TGTGCCAGCACCGAGAGGACAGGGGCAGCAGATACGCAGTATTTT.

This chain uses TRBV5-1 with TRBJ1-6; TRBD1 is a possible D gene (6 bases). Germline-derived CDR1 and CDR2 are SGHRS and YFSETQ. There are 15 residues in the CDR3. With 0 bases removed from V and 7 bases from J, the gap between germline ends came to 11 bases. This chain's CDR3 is CASSLVAGENSPLHF. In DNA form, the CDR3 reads TGCGCCAGCAGCTTGGTAGCAGGGGAAAATTCACCCCTCCACTTT.